Listed below are T cell receptor beta chains from one sample, sequenced in a study of blood T cell repertoires in COVID-19. Here immunoSEQ multiplex PCR was the method, and the copy in TCRdb shows in-frame clones only, minus some. The sample includes around 15,000 clones, 75% to 90% of them seen just once. Source material: peripheral blood. The receptors originated from a human donor in a cohort sampled during active COVID-19. CDR3s leave out the opening cysteine and the closing phenylalanine or tryptophan. The D gene is left open where the match is weak.

D gene: -; V gene: TRBV11-2; J gene: TRBJ2-7; CDR3 protein: ASRTGVSYEQY
D gene: -; V gene: TRBV7-8; J gene: TRBJ1-1; CDR3 protein: ASSQQGSNTEAF
D gene: -; V gene: TRBV20-1; J gene: TRBJ2-7; CDR3 protein: SARVSYEQY
D gene: TRBD2; V gene: TRBV10-3; J gene: TRBJ2-3; CDR3 protein: AITGTTFDTQY
D gene: -; V gene: TRBV19; J gene: TRBJ1-5; CDR3 protein: ASKFGALYNQPQH
D gene: -; V gene: TRBV28; J gene: TRBJ2-7; CDR3 protein: ASGLGGYEQY
D gene: TRBD2; V gene: TRBV5-4; J gene: TRBJ2-6; CDR3 protein: ASSLEVGRVGPGANVLT
D gene: -; V gene: TRBV5-1; J gene: TRBJ2-5; CDR3 protein: ASSLEGQLGTQY
D gene: -; V gene: TRBV5-6; J gene: TRBJ1-4; CDR3 protein: ASSLVPLGGNEKLF
D gene: TRBD2; V gene: TRBV7-3; J gene: TRBJ2-5; CDR3 protein: ASSSGLAGATQY
D gene: TRBD2; V gene: TRBV9; J gene: TRBJ2-7; CDR3 protein: ASSVRDYQYEQY
D gene: TRBD1; V gene: TRBV27; J gene: TRBJ2-6; CDR3 protein: ATRPWGQGDSGANVLT
D gene: TRBD2; V gene: TRBV7-2; J gene: TRBJ2-7; CDR3 protein: ASSFIPLRGGYEQY
D gene: TRBD1; V gene: TRBV7-3; J gene: TRBJ1-1; CDR3 protein: ASSFGTGSTEAF
D gene: TRBD1; V gene: TRBV6-6; J gene: TRBJ2-7; CDR3 protein: ASSPTGTSGEQY
D gene: TRBD1; V gene: TRBV12-3/TRBV12-4; J gene: TRBJ1-6; CDR3 protein: ASSTGGYSPLH
D gene: TRBD2; V gene: TRBV28; J gene: TRBJ2-3; CDR3 protein: ASNGLESTDTQY
D gene: -; V gene: TRBV4-1; J gene: TRBJ2-3; CDR3 protein: ASSQDVGPEDTQY
D gene: -; V gene: TRBV24-1; J gene: TRBJ2-3; CDR3 protein: ATSDEALGTDTQY
D gene: -; V gene: TRBV10-2; J gene: TRBJ2-7; CDR3 protein: SGRSYEQY
D gene: -; V gene: TRBV12-3/TRBV12-4; J gene: TRBJ2-7; CDR3 protein: ASSTHGYEQY
D gene: TRBD1; V gene: TRBV3-1/TRBV3-2; J gene: TRBJ2-1; CDR3 protein: ASSPGQVNEQF
D gene: -; V gene: TRBV9; J gene: TRBJ1-3; CDR3 protein: ASSVNSGNTIY
D gene: TRBD1; V gene: TRBV11-2; J gene: TRBJ2-1; CDR3 protein: ASSPLTGTGTNNEQF
D gene: TRBD1; V gene: TRBV4-2; J gene: TRBJ2-5; CDR3 protein: ASSQTGGQETQY
D gene: -; V gene: TRBV2; J gene: TRBJ1-1; CDR3 protein: ASSAPTEAF
D gene: -; V gene: TRBV11-2; J gene: TRBJ2-4; CDR3 protein: ASSSGRAKNIQY
D gene: TRBD1; V gene: TRBV10-3; J gene: TRBJ2-1; CDR3 protein: AITGHGTGSVHEQF
D gene: TRBD1; V gene: TRBV28; J gene: TRBJ1-2; CDR3 protein: ASSRDRVHYGYT
D gene: TRBD1; V gene: TRBV19; J gene: TRBJ2-1; CDR3 protein: ASSTPQGASYNEQF
D gene: TRBD1; V gene: TRBV2; J gene: TRBJ1-6; CDR3 protein: ASQMDRSSNSPLH
D gene: -; V gene: TRBV27; J gene: TRBJ1-1; CDR3 protein: ASSLGGANTEAF
D gene: -; V gene: TRBV6-5; J gene: TRBJ2-5; CDR3 protein: ASRLGWEETQY
D gene: -; V gene: TRBV27; J gene: TRBJ1-5; CDR3 protein: ASSYGRGYSNQPQH
D gene: -; V gene: TRBV4-3; J gene: TRBJ2-1; CDR3 protein: ASSQDPQGGAAEQF
D gene: -; V gene: TRBV2; J gene: TRBJ1-1; CDR3 protein: ASSEAARGTEAF
D gene: -; V gene: TRBV25-1; J gene: TRBJ2-4; CDR3 protein: ASSERSGDTKNIQY
D gene: -; V gene: TRBV3-1/TRBV3-2; J gene: TRBJ1-1; CDR3 protein: ASSPGWDTEAF
D gene: TRBD2; V gene: TRBV11-2; J gene: TRBJ2-3; CDR3 protein: ASSFTSGRAGGTDTQY
D gene: TRBD1; V gene: TRBV5-1; J gene: TRBJ2-3; CDR3 protein: ASSIRTGRLDTQY
D gene: -; V gene: TRBV19; J gene: TRBJ1-5; CDR3 protein: ASSMGEHYSNQPQH
D gene: -; V gene: TRBV9; J gene: TRBJ2-1; CDR3 protein: ASSVLGAGEQF
D gene: -; V gene: TRBV2; J gene: TRBJ2-3; CDR3 protein: ASSVKIDSSRQY
D gene: TRBD1; V gene: TRBV27; J gene: TRBJ2-3; CDR3 protein: ASSSWTGLGTDTQY
D gene: -; V gene: TRBV6-5; J gene: TRBJ2-7; CDR3 protein: ASSSPTVSTYEQY
D gene: TRBD2; V gene: TRBV19; J gene: TRBJ2-5; CDR3 protein: ASSNGGGTETQY
D gene: TRBD2; V gene: TRBV28; J gene: TRBJ2-5; CDR3 protein: ASSFTGTSGSRKETQY
D gene: -; V gene: TRBV5-1; J gene: TRBJ1-1; CDR3 protein: ASSLLPGRNTEAF
D gene: TRBD2; V gene: TRBV5-8; J gene: TRBJ2-7; CDR3 protein: ASSSIAGGVEQY
D gene: -; V gene: TRBV6-5; J gene: TRBJ1-6; CDR3 protein: ASSQRGRSNSPLH
D gene: TRBD1; V gene: TRBV3-1/TRBV3-2; J gene: TRBJ1-6; CDR3 protein: ASRDGTEHSPLH
D gene: TRBD2; V gene: TRBV12-3/TRBV12-4; J gene: TRBJ2-5; CDR3 protein: ASRGLDEETQY
D gene: -; V gene: TRBV9; J gene: TRBJ2-7; CDR3 protein: ASSVGSGSLRVREQY
D gene: TRBD1; V gene: TRBV9; J gene: TRBJ2-1; CDR3 protein: ASSVWGQGKNEQF
D gene: TRBD2; V gene: TRBV7-9; J gene: TRBJ2-5; CDR3 protein: ASSLLAGVGGETQY
D gene: TRBD2; V gene: TRBV27; J gene: TRBJ2-1; CDR3 protein: ASRPPASGGYNEQF
D gene: -; V gene: TRBV13; J gene: TRBJ2-7; CDR3 protein: ASSFLGRLSYEQY